This is a list of T cell receptor beta chains from one sample in a study of cytomegalovirus exposure and HLA in healthy donors. The assay was immunoSEQ multiplex PCR, and TCRdb's table has in-frame clones only and misses some. The table has about 140,000 clones, 80% seen once. The sample taken for sequencing was PBMCs. Source of these receptors: a woman aged 40 to 50 in good health and CMV-seronegative. Each CDR3 is given with its conserved first and last residue. D genes are given only for firm matches.

v_call	d_call	cdr3_aa
TRBV7-9	-	CSSSLVEATEAFF
TRBV7-9	-	CASSFTTENTEAFF
TRBV2	TRBD2	CASRGTSGGGTQYF
TRBV28	-	CASSFRGEKLFF
TRBV6-5	-	CASSYGGRLYTDTQYF
TRBV9	TRBD1	CASRGQLTDTQYF
TRBV5-7	-	CASSFGGNQPQHF
TRBV5-1	TRBD1	CASSQTGTGYETQYF
TRBV11-1	-	CASSLSPAYEQYF
TRBV29-1	TRBD1	CSVGGQADTIYF
TRBV7-2	-	CASSSVDRDYGYTF
TRBV2	-	CASSEQGGIRNTEAFF
TRBV7-8	-	CASSLVVSSYEQYF
TRBV4-1	-	CASSQDGQGLNTGELFF
TRBV6-5	-	CASSYSGTIGNTIYF
TRBV28	TRBD1	CASSSGTVYEQYF
TRBV7-9	TRBD1	CASRTGGGGEKLFF
TRBV5-1	TRBD1	CASRRQGGSQETQYF
TRBV9	TRBD2	CASSESGKSYEQYF